This T cell receptor (beta chain) originates from a study of molecular identifiers for immune sequencing clone quantification. Previously published methods and listed TCR primers were used for the bulk TCR libraries. From the PCR reads, TCRdb called clonotypes with MiXCR, one entry per CDR3 protein. The repertoire holds more than 10,000 distinct CDR3 sequences, with 20% to 25% as singletons. General study findings and limits: Jurkat TCR RNA from one cell was spiked into approximately 930,000 naive cells, and it was reportedly detectable there.

Trimming shortened V by 6 bases and J by 3 bases, and 14 bases separated the two germline ends. The CDR3 is made up of 14 amino acids. Germline CDR1 reads MNHEY; CDR2 reads SMNVEV (reference sequence). Details on this clonotype: What it binds is not known.

This clonotype originated in a human donor in good health. Some libraries in this study had Jurkat cell RNA spiked in. The material sequenced was naive CD8+ T cells from blood, with Jurkat cell RNA spiked in. The subset: FACS-sorted CD8+CD4-CCR7+CD45RA+ naive T cells. This rearrangement joins TRBV27 to TRBJ1-2, with TRBD1 as a possible D gene (5 bases). Here the CDR3 DNA reads TGTGCCAGCAGAACCCGGGGAGGGGACTATGGCTACACCTTC. Its translation: CASRTRGGDYGYTF.